These 30 T cell receptor beta chains came from one sample sequenced in a study of CD4 T cells in relation to SARS-CoV-2 and coronaviruses. This table comes from immunoSEQ multiplex PCR, and its TCRdb copy is limited to in-frame clones, with some not included. The table includes roughly 71,000 clones, 87% detected once. CD4+ T cells from unexposed donors were obtained before the COVID-19 pandemic (2011-2018). Sequencing was carried out using memory CD4+ T cells from PBMCs. The receptors come from a human donor in good health.

This chain joins TRBV6-1 and TRBJ2-3, with 9 bases aligning to TRBD1. The CDR3 totals 16 residues. V lost 4 bases, J lost 6 bases, and 11 bases stayed unmatched. CDR1 MNHNS and CDR2 SASEGT come from the germline V gene. For the CDR3, the DNA is TGTGCCAGCAGTGCTGAACAGGGGGCCACCCCCGATACGCAGTATTTT. This gives the protein CASSAEQGATPDTQYF.

This chain uses TRBV7-9 with TRBJ1-1, with unresolved D. The CDR3 extends over 13 amino acids. Germline values: CDR1 SEHNR, CDR2 FQNEAQ (reference sequence). The V end lost 4 bases, the J end lost 1 base, and 7 bases lay between the germline ends. CDR3 protein: CASSSQTNTEAFF. The CDR3 region has the DNA TGTGCCAGCAGCTCCCAGACGAACACTGAAGCTTTCTTT.

The chain carries TRBV5-4 and TRBJ1-4; D is uncertain. Trimming left V 3 bases short and J 4 bases short, with 16 bases between. CDR1 and CDR2 (germline): SGHNT, YYREEE (reference sequence). There are 16 residues in the CDR3. DNA for the CDR3: TGTGCCAGCAGCTCGATAGTTTCGGACGGTAATGAAAAACTGTTTTTT. Translation: CASSSIVSDGNEKLFF.

The gene calls are TRBV3-1 (or the pseudogene TRBV3-2) and TRBJ2-7; 10 bases match TRBD2. Germline lookup yields CDR1 LGHDT and CDR2 YNNKEL (reference sequence). The J segment lost 0 bases and the V segment lost 1 base, leaving 6 bases of the junction unmatched. The CDR3 has 17 amino acids. CDR3 in amino acids: CASSQAALAGSSYEQYF. In DNA form, the CDR3 reads TGTGCCAGCAGCCAAGCCGCACTAGCGGGGAGCTCCTACGAGCAGTACTTC.

This clone was recorded once. The chain is built from TRBV6-1 and TRBJ2-5; D perhaps matches TRBD2 (6 bases). The CDR3 covers 18 residues. The germline gives CDR1 MNHNS, CDR2 SASEGT. Trimming stripped 4 bases from V and 3 bases from J, with 24 bases between. For the CDR3, the DNA is TGTGCCAGCAGTGCGTTAACCTATTACACGGGGGTGGAAGAGACCCAGTACTTC. Translating gives CASSALTYYTGVEETQYF.

The rearrangement uses TRBV7-2 and TRBJ2-5; D is unclear. CDR3 length: 15 amino acids. Germline V gene data show CDR1 as SGHTA and CDR2 as FQGNSA. With 0 bases removed from V and 2 bases from J, the gap between germline ends came to 10 bases. The CDR3 reads CASSLAPGTQETQYF. CDR3 in DNA: TGTGCCAGCAGCTTAGCCCCGGGCACACAAGAGACCCAGTACTTC.

The rearrangement uses TRBV6-1 and TRBJ1-2; weak D call: TRBD1 (5 bases). CDR1 and CDR2 (germline): MNHNS, SASEGT. Trimming left V 1 base short and J 8 bases short, with 14 bases between. The CDR3 is 14 amino acids. The CDR3 is CASSEGSRVLGYTF. DNA of the CDR3: TGTGCCAGCAGTGAAGGCAGCAGGGTGTTAGGCTACACCTTC.

This chain joins TRBV15 and TRBJ2-5, with a weak D call TRBD2 (7 bases). Germline V gene data show CDR1 as LNHNV and CDR2 as YYDKDF (reference sequence). Trimming took off 2 bases at V and 5 bases at J, with 18 bases between the two ends. The CDR3 is 16 amino acids. CDR3 amino acids: CATSRYTGGKGETQYF. As DNA, the CDR3 is TGTGCCACCAGCAGATATACGGGGGGCAAAGGGGAGACCCAGTACTTC.

The V and J genes are TRBV4-1 and TRBJ2-7; 7 bases map to TRBD1. Per the germline V gene, CDR1 is MGHRA and CDR2 is YSYEKL. Germline trimming cut 3 bases from V and 6 bases from J; bases unmatched to any gene: 8. The CDR3 consists of 14 residues. Here the CDR3 DNA reads TGCGCCAGCAGCCAGTACGACAGGGTGAGCGAGCAGTACTTC. Translating gives CASSQYDRVSEQYF.

The J gene is TRBJ2-1, the V gene TRBV5-1, with 8 bases lining up with TRBD2. J gave up 3 bases and V 2 bases, and 7 bases lay outside the gene matches. Germline CDR1 reads SGHRS; CDR2 reads YFSETQ. The CDR3 contains 16 residues. The CDR3 nucleotides read TGCGCCAGCAGCTTTTCTAGCGGGTCCCTCTACAATGAGCAGTTCTTC. This gives the protein CASSFSSGSLYNEQFF. Combining the CDR3 with reference TRBV5-1 and TRBJ2-1 gives the whole variable domain KAGVTQTPRYLIKTRGQQVTLSCSPISGHRSVSWYQQTPGQGLQFLFEYFSETQRNKGNFPGRFSGRQFSNSRSEMNVSTLELGDSALYLCASSFSSGSLYNEQFFGPGTRLTVL.

V gene TRBV10-3 combines with J gene TRBJ2-2, with D perhaps assigned TRBD1 or TRBD2 (7 bases each). This CDR3 has 14 residues. The germline CDR1 and CDR2 sequences are ENHRY and SYGVKD. V was clipped by 6 bases and J by 5 bases, with 13 bases between them. The CDR3 region is CAIRQGGRTGELFF. CDR3 sequence (DNA): TGTGCCATCAGGCAGGGGGGGAGGACCGGGGAGCTGTTTTTT.

The rearrangement uses TRBV25-1 and TRBJ2-4; the D gene is possibly TRBD1 (5 bases). The CDR3 is made up of 15 amino acids. Germline loops: CDR1 MGHDK, CDR2 SYGVNS. V shed 5 bases and J shed 0 bases, with 11 bases lying between them. The CDR3 here is CASSKTALAKNIQYF. Written as DNA, the CDR3 is TGTGCCAGCAGTAAGACAGCCTTAGCCAAAAACATTCAGTACTTC.

There are a few counts of this clone. Other DNA sequences in this sample translate to the same CDR3. The chain is built from TRBV2 and TRBJ1-2, with D possibly TRBD1 on 6 matching bases. Trimming removed 7 bases at V and 4 bases at J, with 10 bases between. This CDR3 is 12 amino acids long. CDR1 is SNHLY and CDR2 is FYNNEI in the germline V gene. The CDR3 sequence: CASNEDSYGYTF. CDR3 nucleotide sequence: TGTGCCAGCAATGAGGACAGCTATGGCTACACCTTC.

The chain employs TRBV5-1 and TRBJ2-1; D might be TRBD2 (7 bases). Trimming stripped 4 bases from V and 15 bases from J, with 26 bases between. The CDR3 covers 15 residues. CDR1 SGHRS and CDR2 YFSETQ come from the germline V gene. CDR3 coding DNA: TGCGCCAGCAGCCAATCGCGGGGGCTTAGCTGGAATGCGTTCTTC. As protein: CASSQSRGLSWNAFF.

The genes are TRBV5-4 and TRBJ2-7; D is perhaps TRBD1 or TRBD2 (5 bases each). In germline, CDR1 is SGHNT, CDR2 YYREEE (reference sequence). Between the trimmed V and J ends, which lost 3 bases and 1 base, there was a span of 14 bases. This CDR3 region has 15 residues. In nucleotides, the CDR3 is TGTGCCAGCAGCTCCGCCGGGACGGCTTCCTACGAGCAGTACTTC. Translation gives CASSSAGTASYEQYF. Variable domain in full (rest from reference TRBV5-4 and TRBJ2-7): ETGVTQSPTHLIKTRGQQVTLRCSSQSGHNTVSWYQQALGQGPQFIFQYYREEENGRGNFPPRFSGLQFPNYSSELNVNALELDDSALYLCASSSAGTASYEQYFGPGTRLTVT.

This rearrangement joins TRBV7-9 to TRBJ1-4; 8 bases match TRBD1. The trim removed 5 bases at V and 4 bases at J, leaving 3 bases unmatched. The CDR3 runs to 14 residues. Per the germline V gene, CDR1 is SEHNR and CDR2 is FQNEAQ (reference sequence). As DNA, the CDR3 is TGTGCCAGCAGCCTACAGGGGGGTAATGAAAAACTGTTTTTT. This encodes CASSLQGGNEKLFF. The variable domain in full, with the rest retrieved from reference TRBV7-9 and TRBJ1-4, is DTGVSQNPRHKITKRGQNVTFRCDPISEHNRLYWYRQTLGQGPEFLTYFQNEAQLEKSRLLSDRFSAERPKGSFSTLEIQRTEQGDSAMYLCASSLQGGNEKLFFGSGTQLSVL.

This clone was seen a single time. This chain connects TRBV7-3 to TRBJ2-1, with TRBD2 matching 9 bases. There are 16 residues in the CDR3. CDR1 SGHTA and CDR2 FQGTGA come from the germline V gene. V dropped 3 bases and J dropped 3; count of bases not matched to a gene: 6. CDR3 protein: CASSLNSGSGYNEQFF. For the CDR3, the DNA is TGTGCCAGCAGCTTGAATAGCGGGAGTGGCTACAATGAGCAGTTCTTC.

The CDR3 loop reads CASRTGNNQPQHF. The CDR3 coding sequence is TGTGCCAGCAGGACAGGGAACAATCAGCCCCAGCATTTT. This chain links TRBV6-5 with TRBJ1-5; 7 bases map to TRBD1. V gave up 6 bases and J gave up 3 bases; unmatched junction bases: 2. The CDR3 extends over 13 amino acids. Germline CDR1 is MNHEY and CDR2 is SVGAGI.

The gene calls are TRBV7-9 and TRBJ1-2; TRBD1 aligns across 8 bases. The junction had 5 bases not matched to a gene; V was cut back by 4 bases and J by 7 bases. The CDR3 consists of 13 residues. The germline CDR1 and CDR2 sequences are SEHNR and FQNEAQ (reference sequence). This CDR3 reads CASSWEGQVGYTF. DNA for the CDR3: TGTGCCAGCAGCTGGGAGGGACAGGTTGGCTACACCTTC.

The rearrangement uses TRBV2 and TRBJ2-1, with D hard to call. The V and J ends lost 6 bases and 2 bases respectively, with 2 bases between them. Germline V gene sequence: CDR1 SNHLY, CDR2 FYNNEI. This CDR3 has 11 amino acids. The CDR3 reads CASRPYNEQFF. The CDR3 nucleotides are TGTGCCAGCAGACCCTACAATGAGCAGTTCTTC.

This clone was detected once. The genes are TRBV27 and TRBJ2-7; D is unresolved. The germline CDR1 and CDR2 sequences are MNHEY and SMNVEV (reference sequence). The CDR3 is 16 amino acids. Trimming pared 5 bases from V and 0 bases from J, leaving 17 bases between. CDR3 amino acids: CASSGVAQLGSYEQYF. In DNA form, the CDR3 reads TGTGCCAGCAGTGGGGTGGCACAGCTGGGCTCCTACGAGCAGTACTTC.

J is TRBJ2-6 and V is TRBV28, with D maybe TRBD2 (5 bases). CDR1 is MDHEN and CDR2 is SYDVKM in the germline V gene. The ends were cut back, 3 bases at V and 4 bases at J, with 10 bases in the middle. This CDR3 has 15 residues. CDR3 loop: CASSFSGSGANVLTF. The DNA for the CDR3 is TGTGCCAGCAGTTTTTCGGGGAGCGGGGCCAACGTCCTGACTTTC. Looking up the rest from reference TRBV28 and TRBJ2-6 gives the full variable domain: DVKVTQSSRYLVKRTGEKVFLECVQDMDHENMFWYRQDPGLGLRLIYFSYDVKMKEKGDIPEGYSVSREKKERFSLILESASTNQTSMYLCASSFSGSGANVLTFGAGSRLTVL.

The chain recombines TRBV18 with TRBJ2-3, with TRBD2 matching over 12 bases. There are 15 residues in the CDR3. Unmatched junction bases numbered 5, after V lost 6 bases and J lost 4 bases. The germline CDR1 and CDR2 sequences are KGHSH and LQKENI. CDR3 in amino acids: CASSRLAGEADTQYF. The CDR3, as DNA: TGTGCCAGCTCGCGACTAGCGGGAGAGGCAGATACGCAGTATTTT.

This chain uses TRBV7-3 with TRBJ1-2; no definite D call. V gave up 1 base and J gave up 6 bases, with 6 bases separating them. The germline gives CDR1 SGHTA, CDR2 FQGTGA. This CDR3 is built from 12 residues. The CDR3 nucleotides read TGTGCCAGCAGCTTAAACGGTCATGGCTACACCTTC. It specifies CASSLNGHGYTF.

The J gene is TRBJ2-7, the V gene TRBV28, with D unclear. This CDR3 is 12 amino acids long. Germline loops: CDR1 MDHEN, CDR2 SYDVKM. With 4 bases removed from V and 7 bases from J, the gap between germline ends came to 11 bases. The CDR3 bases are TGTGCCAGCAGTTCCCGGGCCCGGGAGCAGTACTTC. Translating gives CASSSRAREQYF. The variable domain in full, with the rest retrieved from reference TRBV28 and TRBJ2-7, is DVKVTQSSRYLVKRTGEKVFLECVQDMDHENMFWYRQDPGLGLRLIYFSYDVKMKEKGDIPEGYSVSREKKERFSLILESASTNQTSMYLCASSSRAREQYFGPGTRLTVT.

J is TRBJ1-2 and V is TRBV28, with a possible D match to TRBD1 (5 bases). The V and J ends lost 3 bases and 6 bases respectively, with 8 bases between them. The CDR3 covers 12 residues. CDR1 and CDR2 from the germline V gene are MDHEN and SYDVKM. CDR3 in DNA: TGTGCCAGCAGTTTTCCAGGGAATGGCTACACCTTC. It specifies CASSFPGNGYTF.

The sample holds one count of this clone. The chain is built from TRBV3-1 (or the pseudogene TRBV3-2) and TRBJ1-2, with 7 bases fitting TRBD1. The V gene's germline CDR1 is LGHDT and CDR2 YNNKEL (reference sequence). This CDR3 spans 15 amino acids. V lost 4 bases to trimming and J lost 5 bases; unmatched junction nucleotides: 10. This chain's CDR3 is CASSPTGRERYGYTF. DNA for the CDR3: TGTGCCAGCAGCCCGACAGGGAGGGAACGGTATGGCTACACCTTC.

In its sample, this clone was seen once. This chain links TRBV18 with TRBJ2-5, with D possibly TRBD2 on 6 matching bases. Trimming removed 4 bases at V and 4 bases at J, with 16 bases between. The V gene's germline CDR1 is KGHSH and CDR2 LQKENI. The CDR3 contains 15 residues. CDR3 in amino acids: CASSRSGGIGETQYF. The CDR3 DNA sequence: TGTGCCAGCTCACGCTCCGGGGGTATCGGAGAGACCCAGTACTTC.

CDR3 bases: TGCGCCAGCAGCTTGGGACTGGATGCTACGCAGTATTTT. Amino acid sequence: CASSLGLDATQYF. V is TRBV5-1 and J is TRBJ2-3; no definite D call. Germline CDR1 SGHRS, CDR2 YFSETQ. V was pared by 0 bases and J by 8 bases, with 10 bases between. The CDR3 spans 13 residues.

The chain joins TRBV7-3 to TRBJ2-7; D perhaps matches TRBD2 (5 bases). CDR3 length: 13 amino acids. Germline V gene lookup returns CDR1 SGHTA and CDR2 FQGTGA. V was cut by 3 bases and J by 6 bases, with 12 bases left in between. In nucleotides, the CDR3 is TGTGCCAGCAGCTTGATGATTGGAGGCGAGCAGTACTTC. This sequence encodes CASSLMIGGEQYF.